A single sample is the source of the 20 T cell receptor beta chains below, sequenced in a study of T cells in narcolepsy. Profiling relied on immunoSEQ multiplex PCR, and the TCRdb table lists in-frame clones only, not all of them. The sample contains 35,000 or so clones, 70% to 90% of which appear only once. Source material: CD45RA- memory CD4+ T cells from PBMCs. The receptors derive from a human donor with narcolepsy.

The CDR3 DNA reads as TGTGCCAGCAGTTTGTTCCCCCCTGGACAGGGGCTGGGTGAAGCTTTCTTT. Protein: CASSLFPPGQGLGEAFF. The rearrangement links TRBV27 to TRBJ1-1; 9 nucleotides match TRBD1. The J segment lost 7 bases and the V segment lost 3 bases, leaving 15 bases of the junction unmatched. The CDR3 is 17 residues long. Per germline, CDR1 MNHEY and CDR2 SMNVEV (reference sequence).

This chain connects TRBV7-2 to TRBJ1-1; possible D gene TRBD1, 5 bases. The CDR3 has 15 residues. The germline CDR1 and CDR2 sequences are SGHTA and FQGNSA. V was trimmed by 1 base and J by 0 bases, leaving 9 bases between them. CDR3 residues: CASSLGGRMNTEAFF. The CDR3 DNA follows: TGTGCCAGCAGCTTAGGGGGACGGATGAACACTGAAGCTTTCTTT.

CDR3 loop: CASSPPSRGGLTGELFF. CDR3 nucleotide sequence: TGTGCCAGCTCACCACCGTCGCGGGGGGGCCTCACCGGGGAGCTGTTTTTT. The rearrangement uses TRBV18 and TRBJ2-2; 9 bases fit TRBD2. From germline, CDR1 is KGHSH and CDR2 LQKENI. The CDR3 runs to 17 residues. V lost 0 bases and J lost 4; bases outside the gene matches: 6.

The chain joins TRBV5-1 to TRBJ2-1; 13 bases match TRBD2. The J segment lost 4 bases and the V segment lost 4 bases, leaving 5 bases of the junction unmatched. Germline-derived CDR1 and CDR2 are SGHRS and YFSETQ. This CDR3 comprises 16 residues. CDR3 sequence reads: CASSQTSGGLYNEQFF. The CDR3 region has the DNA TGCGCCAGCAGCCAGACTAGCGGGGGGCTTTACAATGAGCAGTTCTTC.

V and J are TRBV7-7 and TRBJ2-5; 9 nucleotides line up with TRBD2. The junction had 8 bases not matched to a gene; V was cut back by 1 base and J by 5 bases. Germline V lookup: CDR1 SSHAT, CDR2 FNYEAQ (reference sequence). The CDR3 spans 16 residues. The CDR3 region has the DNA TGTGCCAGCAGCTTAGGTGCGGGGGGGCCGCGGGAGACCCAGTACTTC. It yields the protein CASSLGAGGPRETQYF.

The chain combines TRBV5-1 with TRBJ2-6, with 8 bases aligning to TRBD2. CDR3 length: 18 residues. Germline V lookup: CDR1 SGHRS, CDR2 YFSETQ. Trimming cost V 4 bases and J 0 bases; bases outside gene matches: 9. The CDR3: CASSLGLAAFSGANVLTF. The CDR3 DNA reads as TGCGCCAGCAGCCTTGGACTAGCCGCATTCTCTGGGGCCAACGTCCTGACTTTC. Filled out from reference TRBV5-1 and TRBJ2-6, the complete variable domain reads KAGVTQTPRYLIKTRGQQVTLSCSPISGHRSVSWYQQTPGQGLQFLFEYFSETQRNKGNFPGRFSGRQFSNSRSEMNVSTLELGDSALYLCASSLGLAAFSGANVLTFGAGSRLTVL.

The table lists this clone with a few counts. The chain couples TRBV7-2 to TRBJ1-6, with unresolved D. Germline assignment: CDR1 SGHTA and CDR2 FQGNSA. The CDR3 has 13 amino acids. Trimming removed 5 bases from V and 8 bases from J, with 10 bases in between. CDR3 bases: TGTGCCAGCAGCGCAGGCCCAGATTCACCCCTCCACTTT. It yields the protein CASSAGPDSPLHF.

The rearrangement uses TRBV7-2 and TRBJ1-1; weak D call: TRBD1 (5 bases). With 5 bases removed from V and 11 bases from J, the gap between germline ends came to 21 bases. The length of the CDR3 is 14 residues. CDR1 is SGHTA, CDR2 FQGNSA, per germline. CDR3 residues: CASSPDMVLVTAFF. The CDR3 DNA reads TGTGCCAGCAGCCCGGACATGGTCCTCGTAACTGCTTTCTTT.

As concerns this clone: Sequence at one end of the junction differs from germline and may be a read error. V usage is TRBV18 and J usage is TRBJ1-1; D may be TRBD1 (6 bases). This CDR3 has 14 residues. The germline CDR1 and CDR2 sequences are KGHSH and LQKENI. The CDR3 DNA reads as TGTGCCAGCTCACCACGACAGGTGAACACTGAAGCTTCCTTT. This sequence encodes CASSPRQVNTEASF.

This chain connects TRBV7-2 to TRBJ1-4, with D perhaps matching TRBD1 (6 bases). With 5 bases removed from V and 8 bases from J, the gap between germline ends came to 15 bases. Germline CDR1 and CDR2: SGHTA and FQGNSA. This CDR3 is 14 amino acids long. The CDR3 is CASSVDRRGEKLFF. CDR3 bases: TGTGCCAGCAGCGTCGACAGGAGGGGGGAAAAACTGTTTTTT.

This chain uses TRBV10-3 with TRBJ1-2, with 7 bases lining up with TRBD1. Germline-derived CDR1 and CDR2 are ENHRY and SYGVKD. The V gene end was trimmed by 6 bases and the J gene end by 0 bases; junction bases not matched to a gene: 1. There are 13 residues in the CDR3. CDR3 DNA sequence: TGTGCCATCAGGACAGGGCCTAACTATGGCTACACCTTC. It codes for CAIRTGPNYGYTF.

V usage is TRBV5-5 and J usage is TRBJ2-7; D tentatively fits TRBD1 or TRBD2 (7 bases each). The CDR3 is 14 amino acids. Trimming removed 3 bases at V and 9 bases at J, with 19 bases between. Germline V CDR1 and CDR2: SGHKS, YYEKEE (reference sequence). The CDR3 loop is CASSYEGGGFGQYF. The CDR3, as DNA: TGTGCCAGCAGCTACGAGGGAGGGGGCTTTGGGCAGTACTTC.

The rearrangement links TRBV7-9 to TRBJ1-2, with TRBD1 matching over 7 bases. CDR1 and CDR2 (germline): SEHNR, FQNEAQ (reference sequence). The CDR3 runs to 13 residues. V shed 0 bases and J 10 bases; nucleotides not matched to a gene: 5. In nucleotides, the CDR3 is TGTGCCAGCAGCTTAGCAGGACAGGCGTCCTACACCTTC. This encodes CASSLAGQASYTF.

This clone was seen more than once but under ten times. The gene calls are TRBV7-2 and TRBJ2-1, with D tentatively TRBD2 (5 bases). V lost 5 bases and J lost 6, with 14 bases in between. The germline V gene has CDR1 SGHTA and CDR2 FQGNSA. CDR3 length: 14 amino acids. The CDR3, as DNA: TGTGCCAGCAGCGGTAGCGTGCGGCTCAATGAGCAGTTCTTC. It yields the protein CASSGSVRLNEQFF.

This clone came up a few times. The V and J genes are TRBV7-9 and TRBJ1-6, with 9 bases lining up with TRBD1. This CDR3 contains 17 residues. Germline V lookup: CDR1 SEHNR, CDR2 FQNEAQ (reference sequence). The V and J ends lost 4 bases and 5 bases, in that order; junction bases with no gene match: 9. The CDR3: CASSYTGGVLDNSPLHF. CDR3 sequence (DNA): TGTGCCAGCAGCTACACAGGGGGCGTTTTGGATAATTCACCCCTCCACTTT.

The rearrangement joins TRBV7-2 to TRBJ1-6, with D uncertain. The V gene's germline CDR1 is SGHTA and CDR2 FQGNSA. This CDR3 contains 12 residues. V was trimmed by 7 bases and J by 8 bases, leaving 9 bases between them. Here the CDR3 reads CASTHGDSPLHF. The CDR3 DNA follows: TGTGCCAGCACCCACGGGGATTCACCCCTCCACTTT.

The gene calls are TRBV28 and TRBJ1-5; D is ambiguous. Per germline, CDR1 MDHEN and CDR2 SYDVKM. This CDR3 is 17 amino acids long. Trimming took off 1 base at V and 0 bases at J, with 13 bases between the two ends. DNA for the CDR3: TGTGCCAGCAGTTTATTCTCCATTTCCCGTAGCAATCAGCCCCAGCATTTT. It encodes CASSLFSISRSNQPQHF.

This clone was observed a handful of times. The rearrangement uses TRBV28 and TRBJ2-5; no firm D call. CDR1 and CDR2 (germline): MDHEN, SYDVKM. Trimming took 4 bases from V and 4 from J, leaving 4 bases between them. The CDR3 spans 11 residues. The CDR3 loop is CASSSPETQYF. CDR3 DNA sequence: TGTGCCAGCAGTTCCCCAGAGACCCAGTACTTC. Combining the CDR3 with reference TRBV28 and TRBJ2-5 gives the whole variable domain DVKVTQSSRYLVKRTGEKVFLECVQDMDHENMFWYRQDPGLGLRLIYFSYDVKMKEKGDIPEGYSVSREKKERFSLILESASTNQTSMYLCASSSPETQYFGPGTRLLVL.

In regard to this clone: The CDR3 ends on some other residue instead of the conserved phenylalanine or tryptophan, so this is likely a read error. This chain links TRBV7-2 with TRBJ2-7; the D gene is possibly TRBD2 (6 bases). Trimming stripped 5 bases from V and 3 bases from J, with 11 bases between. The CDR3 covers 13 residues. Germline-derived CDR1 and CDR2 are SGHTA and FQGNSA. The CDR3 DNA reads TGTGCCAGCAGCCCCGGGACTTTCTACGAGCAGTACCTC. Its protein product is CASSPGTFYEQYL.

This chain joins TRBV29-1 and TRBJ1-4, with 7 nucleotides matching TRBD1. This CDR3 comprises 12 residues. From germline, CDR1 is SQVTM and CDR2 ANQGSEA. J gave up 8 bases and V 4 bases, and 4 bases lay outside the gene matches. The CDR3, as DNA: TGCAGCGTTGGGCGAGGGGGCGAAAAACTGTTTTTT. This gives the protein CSVGRGGEKLFF.